One and the same sample provided the 4 T cell receptor beta chains below, sequenced in a study of T cell responses to AZD1222 COVID-19 vaccine. The repertoire was sequenced with immunoSEQ multiplex PCR; TCRdb's copy has only in-frame clones and lacks some. The sample shows approximately 100,000 clones, 80% to 90% of them seen only once. This material consisted of peripheral blood, taken 28 days after the second AZD1222 dose. These receptors all come from an adult who received the AZD1222 COVID-19 vaccine.

In its sample, this clone was seen a few times. This chain uses TRBV4-1 with TRBJ2-5; TRBD2 matches at 10 bases. The CDR3 is 19 residues long. The V segment lost 4 bases and the J segment 2 bases; nucleotides outside the gene matches: 16. Germline CDR1 is MGHRA and CDR2 is YSYEKL. CDR3 protein: CASSPNGLVLAGLQETQYF. The CDR3 coding sequence is TGCGCCAGCAGCCCTAATGGATTGGTACTAGCGGGGTTACAAGAGACCCAGTACTTC.

The V call is TRBV7-2, the J call TRBJ2-2, with TRBD1 identical over 7 bases. V shed 1 base and J 0 bases; nucleotides not matched to a gene: 8. The germline CDR1 and CDR2 sequences are SGHTA and FQGNSA. CDR3 length: 18 residues. The chain's CDR3 is CASSLELVTGANTGELFF. The DNA of the CDR3 is TGTGCCAGCAGCTTAGAGTTGGTTACAGGGGCGAACACCGGGGAGCTGTTTTTT.

The chain recombines TRBV2 with TRBJ1-1; D is uncertain. The length of the CDR3 is 15 residues. Trimming stripped 4 bases from V and 5 bases from J, with 17 bases between. Germline V gene data show CDR1 as SNHLY and CDR2 as FYNNEI. This CDR3 reads CASSGPLGSKTEAFF. The CDR3, as DNA: TGTGCCAGCAGTGGGCCCCTAGGCAGTAAAACTGAAGCTTTCTTT.

The chain carries TRBV6-2 or TRBV6-3 and TRBJ2-7; TRBD2 matches at 8 bases. Germline lookup yields CDR1 MNHEY and CDR2 SVGEGT. The CDR3 runs 16 residues. After removal of 5 bases from V and 7 bases from J, the junction contained 16 bases not matched to a gene. CDR3 protein: CASSRPGMRGGTEQYF. CDR3 coding DNA: TGTGCCAGCAGTCGCCCCGGAATGCGCGGGGGGACGGAGCAGTACTTC.